This TCR beta chain originates from a study of CD8 T cells in ankylosing spondylitis (TCRdb year 2017). Study-wide context: To find TCR variants linked to disease, the study profiled T cell receptor beta repertoires in ankylosing spondylitis patients and healthy donors. The whole study cohort included 108 healthy donors and under 30 ankylosing spondylitis patients. Peripheral blood was sampled, and synovial fluid was also collected from ankylosing spondylitis patients. Here is what the overall study found, with its caveats: In peripheral blood, the disease-linked clones were found at relatively low frequencies and had a CD8+ phenotype. A TCR beta motif of several highly homologous amino acid variants appeared characteristic of blood from ankylosing spondylitis patients. Significant enrichment of the disease-linked clones was reported in matched synovial fluid samples from ankylosing spondylitis patients. Some of the motif variants had been reported before in the synovial fluid and blood of reactive arthritis patients, a finding that suggests common disease-initiation mechanisms.

Instrument on record: Illumina HiSeq 2500. Quantitative 5'-RACE with molecular barcodes was used to prepare TCR beta libraries. Regarding the original processing steps: To identify disease-linked TCR variants, a new computational method was used, one built on a probabilistic model of VDJ rearrangement. TCRdb reprocessed the public reads (quality trimming at Q25 with fastp, clone calling with MiXCR) and kept in-frame beta chains. A single entry per CDR3 protein holds the most common genes and DNA from its merged rows. TCRdb's processing, not the study's, gives the V and J calls here. Counted in this sample were about 300,000 distinct CDR3 sequences; about a fifth of them appeared once. Of the sample, 3% to 4% is held by the ten largest clones. With regard to this clonotype: Its antigen remains unidentified. Base qualities are not recorded, but no much larger clone differs from it by a single base.

The material sequenced was blood, either unsorted or a sorted T cell fraction (not recorded which). The sequence was obtained from a female donor with ankylosing spondylitis or in good health (not recorded which).

The encoded CDR3 is CASRPRGTGERDTQYF. The DNA reads TGTGCCAGCAGACCGAGGGGGACGGGGGAGAGAGATACGCAGTATTTT. The chain uses TRBV5-4 and TRBJ2-3, with the D call perhaps TRBD1 or TRBD2, as 6 bases match in each case. V and J are truncated by 5 bases and 5 bases respectively, leaving an intervening sequence of 21 bases. Its CDR3 holds 16 amino acids, cysteine through phenylalanine. Of all the DNA, just the CDR3 is kept, 48 bases in frame from base 1. Via the germline V gene (reference sequence), CDR1 is SGHNT and CDR2 YYREEE.